This T cell receptor (beta chain) was captured by sequencing in a study of shared clonotypes between healthy human individuals. Study-wide points: Among the subsets, naive ones generally showed larger estimated richness than memory ones.

The CDR3 runs 14 residues. J was trimmed by 4 bases and V by 7 bases; bases with no gene match: 9. The germline V gene encodes CDR1 MNHNY and CDR2 SVGAGI (reference sequence). Some clones are missing from TCRdb's copy, which holds only in-frame ones; the method was immunoSEQ multiplex PCR. The sample yields millions of clones, roughly 92% seen once. Partitioning of CD4+ cells yielded a CD45RA+ naive subset and a CD45RA-negative memory subset. This clone has only one observation. Its antigen remains unidentified. The sequenced sample was naive CD4+ T cells sorted from blood. Documented subset: CD45RA+ positively selected. The V and J genes are TRBV6-6 and TRBJ1-2; 7 nucleotides match TRBD1. The TCR was taken from a man aged 18 to 30 in good health. Here the CDR3 DNA reads TGTGCCAGCACCCTGACAGGGCTCGGCTATGGCTACACCTTC. Residues: CASTLTGLGYGYTF.